This entry lists 27 T cell receptor beta chains sequenced from one sample in a study of human T cells and chemical hapten exposure. The time point here: patch test 2, 6 weeks after DPC sensitization. Treatment described: therapeutic diphenylcyclopropenone sensitization with weekly scalp DPC. TCRdb reprocessed the RACE reads with MiXCR, giving one entry per CDR3 protein. Of a few hundred thousand distinct CDR3 sequences listed, 6% to 7% were seen once; the top ten hold more than 5.5%. Source: whole blood, taken in connection with sensitization to the hapten diphenylcyclopropenone (DPC). These TCRs come from a woman under 30 with alopecia areata. Some clones in this sample may be carry-over from other donors' samples.

This clonotype was detected many times. The V and J genes are TRBV5-4 and TRBJ1-4, with 11 positions matching TRBD1. The CDR3 runs 15 residues. The trim removed 3 bases at V and 6 bases at J, leaving 4 bases unmatched. CDR1 is SGHNT, CDR2 YYREEE, per germline (reference sequence). The CDR3 protein is CASSSDRGPDEKLFF. DNA of the CDR3: TGTGCCAGCAGCTCGGACAGGGGGCCGGATGAAAAACTGTTTTTT.

The chain joins TRBV6-2 or TRBV6-3 to TRBJ2-7; D possibly matches TRBD1 or TRBD2 (5 bases each). The V gene lost 4 bases and the J gene lost 0 bases, with 16 bases spanning the gap. The CDR3 spans 16 residues. The germline V gene encodes CDR1 MNHEY and CDR2 SVGEGT. Here the CDR3 reads CASSSPGTANSYEQYF. The CDR3 DNA reads TGTGCCAGCAGTTCACCAGGGACCGCAAACTCCTACGAGCAGTACTTC.

The CDR3 protein is CSEDRTDTQYF. The CDR3 DNA reads as TGCAGTGAGGATCGCACAGATACGCAGTATTTT. This chain connects TRBV29-1 to TRBJ2-3, with no clear D. The CDR3 totals 11 residues. Per germline, CDR1 SQVTM and CDR2 ANQGSEA.

This clonotype was picked up a small number of times. This sequence joins TRBV15 and TRBJ1-1, with a weak D call TRBD1 (6 bases). The germline V gene has CDR1 LNHNV and CDR2 YYDKDF (reference sequence). The V and J ends lost 0 bases and 7 bases respectively, with 12 bases between them. The CDR3 extends over 14 amino acids. CDR3 sequence (DNA): TGTGCCACCAGCAGAGAGGCAGGGGCGGGTGAAGCTTTCTTT. It yields the protein CATSREAGAGEAFF.

The V and J genes are TRBV7-6 and TRBJ2-2; 10 nucleotides agree with TRBD2. J lost 4 bases, V lost 6 bases, and 11 bases had no gene match. Germline-derived CDR1 and CDR2 are SGHVS and FNYEAQ. The CDR3 sequence is 17 residues long. The DNA for the CDR3 is TGTGCCAGCAGTCAATCAACTAGCGGGGTGGGCACCGGGGAGCTGTTTTTT. It encodes CASSQSTSGVGTGELFF. The full variable domain, rest sourced from reference TRBV7-6 and TRBJ2-2, is GAGVSQSPRYKVTKRGQDVALRCDPISGHVSLYWYRQALGQGPEFLTYFNYEAQQDKSGLPNDRFSAERPEGSISTLTIQRTEQRDSAMYRCASSQSTSGVGTGELFFGEGSRLTVL.

At least ten counts were recorded for this clonotype. A read error may produce the germline difference seen at one junction end. The CDR3 spells CASSLDNAGNEQSF. DNA for the CDR3: TGCGCCAGCAGCTTGGATAATGCCGGCAATGAGCAGTCCTTC. The J gene is TRBJ2-1, the V gene TRBV5-1; D is unclear. CDR3 length: 14 residues. Looked up from germline, CDR1 is SGHRS and CDR2 is YFSETQ.

This clonotype was seen ten or more times. The chain is built from TRBV20-1 and TRBJ2-3, with D perhaps TRBD1 (5 bases). The CDR3 runs to 14 residues. The V end lost 5 bases, the J end lost 1 base, and 13 bases lay between the germline ends. Germline assignment: CDR1 DFQATT and CDR2 SNEGSKA (reference sequence). The CDR3 DNA reads as TGCAGTGCTCCCCCAGGGTATGGCACAGATACGCAGTATTTT. Protein: CSAPPGYGTDTQYF.

This clonotype was observed at least ten times. The chain uses TRBV6-2 or TRBV6-3 and TRBJ2-3; D perhaps matches TRBD2 (5 bases). The germline V and J ends were trimmed by 2 bases and 5 bases, with 8 bases remaining between them. CDR1 and CDR2 from the germline V gene are MNHEY and SVGEGT. The CDR3 spans 13 residues. CDR3 protein: CASSYREKDTQYF. CDR3 coding DNA: TGTGCCAGCAGTTACAGGGAGAAAGATACGCAGTATTTT.

This clonotype has only a few counts. DNA of the CDR3: TGTGCCAGCAGCGTAGGTCGAATGAACACTGAAGCTTTCTTT. Its translation is CASSVGRMNTEAFF. The J gene is TRBJ1-1, the V gene TRBV9, with unresolved D. The germline V gene has CDR1 SGDLS and CDR2 YYNGEE. Trimming removed 0 bases at V and 0 bases at J, with 6 bases between. This CDR3 has 14 amino acids.

This clonotype has at least ten counts. The gene calls are TRBV7-6 and TRBJ1-1, with a possible D match to TRBD1 (5 bases). There are 14 residues in the CDR3. Germline V gives CDR1 SGHVS, CDR2 FNYEAQ. The V end lost 5 bases, the J end lost 7 bases, and 17 bases lay between the germline ends. DNA of the CDR3: TGTGCCAGCAGCAAGACCAGGGAGGGGTTTGAAGCTTTCTTT. Protein sequence: CASSKTREGFEAFF.

V gene TRBV27 combines with J gene TRBJ1-5, with D possibly matching TRBD1 (5 bases). Germline V gives CDR1 MNHEY, CDR2 SMNVEV (reference sequence). V was cut by 5 bases and J by 0 bases, with 23 bases left in between. This CDR3 has 19 amino acids. The CDR3 loop is CASSRRVLDRGNSNQPQHF. CDR3 in DNA: TGTGCCAGCAGTCGCAGGGTGCTCGACCGGGGCAATAGCAATCAGCCCCAGCATTTT.

This clonotype was counted between two and nine times. The chain carries TRBV7-2 and TRBJ1-4; a weak D match, TRBD1 (5 bases). CDR1 is SGHTA and CDR2 is FQGNSA in the germline V gene. V was shortened by 5 bases and J by 4 bases, with 11 bases between the two germline ends. This CDR3 region has 14 residues. The CDR3 nucleotides read TGTGCCAGCAGCCGACAGACCGATAATGAAAAACTGTTTTTT. Translation gives CASSRQTDNEKLFF.

Many counts were recorded for this clonotype. This rearrangement joins TRBV7-2 to TRBJ1-1; D may be TRBD1 (5 bases). Trimming took off 6 bases at V and 1 base at J, with 12 bases between the two ends. Germline V gene sequence: CDR1 SGHTA, CDR2 FQGNSA. The CDR3 runs 14 residues. The DNA for the CDR3 is TGTGCCAGCAGTTTCGCTGGGGGGAACACTGAAGCTTTCTTT. Protein sequence: CASSFAGGNTEAFF.

This clonotype was found a few times. The chain recombines TRBV5-1 with TRBJ2-1, with D tentatively TRBD1 or TRBD2 (6 bases each). The CDR3 extends over 15 amino acids. Germline CDR1 reads SGHRS; CDR2 reads YFSETQ. Between the trimmed V and J ends, which lost 0 bases and 8 bases, there was a span of 15 bases. The CDR3 coding sequence is TGCGCCAGCAGCTTGGAGGGGGGCGCAGGGGATGAGCAGTTCTTC. Protein: CASSLEGGAGDEQFF.

This clonotype occurred a few times. The chain joins TRBV4-3 to TRBJ2-1; 11 bases match TRBD2. Trimming removed 6 bases from V and 9 bases from J; junction bases left unmatched: 7. From germline, CDR1 is LGHNA and CDR2 YSLEER. There are 14 residues in the CDR3. Here the CDR3 reads CASRRSGGAVEQFF. DNA for the CDR3: TGCGCCAGCAGACGTAGCGGGGGGGCAGTTGAGCAGTTCTTC.

This chain uses TRBV5-6 with TRBJ1-1; D uncertain. V lost 4 bases to trimming and J lost 4 bases, with 23 bases between them. This CDR3 region has 17 residues. CDR1 SGHDT and CDR2 YYEEEE come from the germline V gene. The CDR3 DNA follows: TGTGCCAGCAGCCTGAACGGACCCGTCGCGCCGGCCACTGAAGCTTTCTTT. The encoded protein is CASSLNGPVAPATEAFF.

The V and J genes are TRBV27 and TRBJ1-3, with D unresolved. From germline, CDR1 is MNHEY and CDR2 SMNVEV (reference sequence). The germline V and J ends were trimmed by 3 bases and 3 bases, with 6 bases remaining between them. This CDR3 is 13 amino acids long. The CDR3 here is CASSLGYGNTIYF. CDR3 bases: TGTGCCAGCAGTTTGGGGTATGGAAACACCATATATTTT.

The chain links TRBV27 to TRBJ1-2, with 8 bases matching TRBD1. With 6 bases clipped from V and 1 base from J, the junction kept 4 bases outside the gene matches. Germline values: CDR1 MNHEY, CDR2 SMNVEV (reference sequence). This CDR3 region has 14 residues. The CDR3 is CASRSTGGNYGYTF. In DNA, the CDR3 is TGTGCCAGCAGATCCACAGGGGGTAACTATGGCTACACCTTC.

This clonotype turned up a few times. This chain links TRBV11-2 with TRBJ1-5; the match to TRBD1 covers 7 bases. This CDR3 has 15 amino acids. In germline, CDR1 is SGHAT, CDR2 FQNNGV. Trimming took 0 bases from V and 4 from J; bases not matched to a gene: 3. The CDR3 loop reads CASSLEPGQNQPQHF. DNA of the CDR3: TGTGCCAGCAGCTTAGAGCCGGGACAGAATCAGCCCCAGCATTTT.

At least ten counts were recorded for this clonotype. The rearrangement joins TRBV12-3 or TRBV12-4 to TRBJ2-7, with 7 bases matching TRBD2. V was clipped by 7 bases and J by 6 bases; unmatched bases: 12. This CDR3 comprises 14 residues. CDR3 in DNA: TGTGCCAGCAAGGGCGGGGGAGACTCGGGCGAGCAGTACTTC. Translation gives CASKGGGDSGEQYF.

The table lists this clonotype with a few counts. The chain joins TRBV4-1 to TRBJ2-3; TRBD2 matches 13 bases. CDR3 length: 16 amino acids. Germline V gives CDR1 MGHRA, CDR2 YSYEKL. With 4 bases clipped from V and 5 bases from J, the junction kept 6 bases outside the gene matches. The CDR3: CASSPTSGGAIDTQYF. The CDR3 region has the DNA TGCGCCAGCAGCCCAACTAGCGGGGGGGCCATAGATACGCAGTATTTT.

This clonotype was found many times. This rearrangement joins TRBV14 to TRBJ1-4; D ambiguous. V was cut by 7 bases and J by 8 bases, with 14 bases left in between. This CDR3 region has 13 residues. CDR1 and CDR2 (germline): SGHDN, FVKESK. The CDR3 loop is CASNSFLGEKLFF. In nucleotides, the CDR3 is TGTGCCAGCAACTCATTCCTGGGCGAAAAACTGTTTTTT.

This clonotype was picked up many times. The rearrangement joins TRBV6-5 to TRBJ1-3, with 7 bases matching TRBD1. The CDR3 consists of 14 residues. J lost 2 bases, V lost 6 bases, and 4 bases had no gene match. From germline, CDR1 is MNHEY and CDR2 SVGAGI. The CDR3 DNA follows: TGTGCCAGCAGGCCCGACAGGGCTGGAAACACCATATATTTT. The encoded protein is CASRPDRAGNTIYF.

This clonotype appeared a few times. The chain has TRBV6-2 or TRBV6-3 and TRBJ2-3; D could derive from TRBD1 or TRBD2 (5 bases each). CDR3 length equals 15 residues. Trimming removed 5 bases at V and 4 bases at J, with 16 bases between. CDR1 is MNHEY, CDR2 SVGEGT, per germline. As DNA, the CDR3 is TGTGCCAGCAGTACACCGGGACGAGCTTCAGATACGCAGTATTTT. Translation gives CASSTPGRASDTQYF.

The J gene is TRBJ1-6, the V gene TRBV9; unclear D gene. The V and J ends lost 0 bases and 8 bases respectively, with 21 bases between them. Germline loops: CDR1 SGDLS, CDR2 YYNGEE. The CDR3 length is 18 residues. The CDR3 here is CASSVESVRRAYHSPLHF. CDR3 sequence (DNA): TGTGCCAGCAGCGTAGAGTCGGTGAGAAGGGCTTATCATTCACCCCTCCACTTT.

This clonotype was observed at least ten times. The chain has TRBV18 and TRBJ1-2, with a possible D match to TRBD1 (5 bases). CDR1 is KGHSH, CDR2 LQKENI, per germline. The CDR3 covers 14 residues. Trimming took 2 bases from V and 8 from J, leaving 15 bases between them. CDR3 nucleotide sequence: TGTGCCAGCTCACCAATGGAGTGGGGCGACGGCTACACCTTC. Translation gives CASSPMEWGDGYTF. The whole variable domain, remainder taken from reference TRBV18 and TRBJ1-2, is NAGVMQNPRHLVRRRGQEARLRCSPMKGHSHVYWYRQLPEEGLKFMVYLQKENIIDESGMPKERFSAEFPKEGPSILRIQQVVRGDSAAYFCASSPMEWGDGYTFGSGTRLTVV.

In its sample, this clonotype was seen many times. The V gene is TRBV4-3, the J gene TRBJ1-5, with unresolved D. CDR1 and CDR2 (germline): LGHNA, YSLEER. This CDR3 contains 14 residues. The V and J ends lost 3 bases and 0 bases respectively, with 6 bases between them. The CDR3 protein is CASSHAISNQPQHF. CDR3 coding DNA: TGCGCCAGCAGCCATGCTATTAGCAATCAGCCCCAGCATTTT.